A selection of T cell receptor beta chains follows, all from one sample in a study of regulatory T cells. Sequencing was performed with immunoSEQ multiplex PCR; in TCRdb, only in-frame clones are kept and a portion is missing. The table shows tens of thousands of clones, with approximately 91% occurring only once. Sample: conventional CD4+ T cells sorted from blood. The receptors shown here come from a young adult with CD3G deficiency. CDR3s include the opening cysteine and the closing phenylalanine or tryptophan. A D gene is named only where the DNA matches it firmly. Clone size is given for some rows only: seen once, a few or many times, or a class if the clone is expanded.

>TRBV5-1|TRBD1|once|TRBJ1-2|15
TGCGCCAGCAGCTTGTGGGGACAGGGGAACTATGGCTACACCTTC
CASSLWGQGNYGYTF
>TRBV7-9|-|-|TRBJ2-3|14
TGTGCCAGCAGCTTCACTTCCCCGGCAGATACGCAGTATTTT
CASSFTSPADTQYF
>TRBV6-6|TRBD1|-|TRBJ2-2|16
TGTGCCAGCTCCGGACAGGGGCGAACGAACACCGGGGAGCTGTTTTTT
CASSGQGRTNTGELFF
>TRBV30|TRBD1|-|TRBJ1-1|15
TGTGCCTGGAGCGATGGGACAGGGCCGGACACTGAAGCTTTCTTT
CAWSDGTGPDTEAFF
>TRBV6-1|TRBD2|-|TRBJ2-7|18
TGTGCCAGCAGTGAAGCGCGACTAGCGGGGGCCACGTCCTACGAGCAGTACTTC
CASSEARLAGATSYEQYF
>TRBV5-1|TRBD2|-|TRBJ2-1|15
TGCGCCAGCAGCTTGTCGAGCGGGGGGTTAAATGAGCAGTTCTTC
CASSLSSGGLNEQFF
>TRBV6-6|TRBD1|-|TRBJ2-5|14
TGTGCCAGCACGCGACAGGGACGTACGGAGACCCAGTACTTC
CASTRQGRTETQYF
>TRBV28|TRBD1|few|TRBJ1-1|15
TGTGCCAGCAGGGGGACAGGGGGGTGGAACACTGAAGCTTTCTTT
CASRGTGGWNTEAFF
>TRBV6-1|-|-|TRBJ2-3|15
TGTGCCAGCAAACTGGACGGACCCGGAGTAGATACGCAGTATTTT
CASKLDGPGVDTQYF
>TRBV7-2|TRBD1|-|TRBJ2-5|15
TGTGCCAGCAGCTTAGCGGGACAGGGGGGAGAGACCCAGTACTTC
CASSLAGQGGETQYF
>TRBV28|TRBD1|-|TRBJ1-4|14
TGTGCCAGCAGGAGTGCCGGGACAGGGGAAAAACTGTTTTTT
CASRSAGTGEKLFF
>TRBV6-1|TRBD2|-|TRBJ2-4|16
TGTGCCAGCAGTGGTCGGGGGGTTGGGGCCAAAAACATTCAGTACTTC
CASSGRGVGAKNIQYF
>TRBV30|-|-|TRBJ2-3|13
TGTGCCTGGAGCGGGAGAGGGAGAGATACGCAGTATTTT
CAWSGRGRDTQYF
>TRBV6-6|-|-|TRBJ1-2|12
TGTGCCAGCACCAAAGAGGGATATGGCTACACCTTC
CASTKEGYGYTF
>TRBV5-1|TRBD1|once|TRBJ2-1|13
TGCGCCAGCAGCTCGACAGGGTACAATGAGCAGTTCTTC
CASSSTGYNEQFF
>TRBV6-6|-|-|TRBJ1-2|13
TGTGCCAGCCGGGTAGGGGGGAACTATGGCTACACCTTC
CASRVGGNYGYTF
>TRBV5-1|TRBD2|-|TRBJ2-7|15
TGCGCCAGCTCCGGGGGGAGCGGAACCTCCTACGAGCAGTACTTC
CASSGGSGTSYEQYF
>TRBV5-1|TRBD1|-|TRBJ2-7|14
TGCGCCAGCAGCTTGGGGACAGGGGGAAACGAGCAGTACTTC
CASSLGTGGNEQYF
>TRBV28|TRBD2|-|TRBJ2-7|16
TGTGCCAGCAGTTCCTCTTGGGGCGGGAGGGTCTACGAGCAGTACTTC
CASSSSWGGRVYEQYF
>TRBV5-1|-|-|TRBJ2-3|15
TGCGCCAGCAGCACGGACGGCCAAAAGGGGGATACGCAGTATTTT
CASSTDGQKGDTQYF
>TRBV10-3|-|-|TRBJ2-1|13
TGTGCCACCCGAAGCGGGCCCTACAATGAGCAGTTCTTC
CATRSGPYNEQFF
>TRBV6-5|-|-|TRBJ1-6|15
TGTGCCAGCAGTCGTTCGGGGGGTCGTAATTCACCCCTCCACTTT
CASSRSGGRNSPLHF
>TRBV5-1|TRBD2|-|TRBJ2-7|14
TGCGCCAGCTGTCGGGAGGTTTACTCCTACGAGCAGTACTTC
CASCREVYSYEQYF
>TRBV19|-|-|TRBJ1-5|15
TGTGCCAGTAGTGAAGGGCACTATAGCAATCAGCCCCAGCATTTT
CASSEGHYSNQPQHF
>TRBV7-2|-|-|TRBJ2-7|15
TGTGCCAGCAGCTTAGGTGGGGGTTCCCCCTACGAGCAGTACTTC
CASSLGGGSPYEQYF
>TRBV10-3|-|-|TRBJ2-7|14
TGTGCCATCAGCCGGGACCGTCTTTTGGGCGAGCAGTACTTC
CAISRDRLLGEQYF
>TRBV5-1|TRBD2|-|TRBJ2-1|15
TGCGCCAGCAGCTACCCGGGACTAGCGCAGAATGAGCAGTTCTTC
CASSYPGLAQNEQFF
>TRBV28|-|-|TRBJ2-7|15
TGTGCCAGCAGTTCCGGTGGCGGGGGCTACTACGAGCAGTACTTC
CASSSGGGGYYEQYF
>TRBV10-3|-|-|TRBJ2-7|11
TGTGCCATCAGTGCTGGGTACGAGCAGTACTTC
CAISAGYEQYF
>TRBV6-1|TRBD2|-|TRBJ2-3|15
TGTGCCAGCAGTGACCCTAGCGGGGGGATAGATACGCAGTATTTT
CASSDPSGGIDTQYF
>TRBV28|-|-|TRBJ2-5|11
TGTGCCAGCAGTTCGACGGAGACCCAGTACTTC
CASSSTETQYF
>TRBV30|-|-|TRBJ2-7|13
TGTGCCTGGAGTGTAGGAGGGATCCACGAGCAGTACTTC
CAWSVGGIHEQYF
>TRBV6-1|-|once|TRBJ2-7|13
TGTGCCAGCAGTGGAGGCAGAGCCTACGAGCAGTACTTC
CASSGGRAYEQYF
>TRBV6-6|TRBD1|-|TRBJ2-1|12
TGTGCCAGCAGACAGGGGGCGGGGGAGCAGTTCTTC
CASRQGAGEQFF
>TRBV18|-|-|TRBJ2-2|13
TGTGCCAGCTCACCACGGAACACCGGGGAGCTGTTTTTT
CASSPRNTGELFF
>TRBV21-1|-|-|TRBJ2-7|13
TGTGCCAGCAGCAATGACCACTCCTACGAGCAGTACTTC
CASSNDHSYEQYF
>TRBV28|TRBD1|-|TRBJ2-1|16
TGTGCCAGCAGTTTTGACAGGGGACGCCTGTACAATGAGCAGTTCTTC
CASSFDRGRLYNEQFF
>TRBV6-6|-|-|TRBJ1-1|14
TGTGCCAGCAGTCCGGGGGGCGCGAACACTGAAGCTTTCTTT
CASSPGGANTEAFF
>TRBV4-1|-|-|TRBJ2-7|16
TGCGCCAGCAGCCAAGATCTCCGGGGCCTCCGCTCCGAGCAGTACTTC
CASSQDLRGLRSEQYF
>TRBV28|TRBD2|-|TRBJ2-1|20
TGTGCCAGCAGTTCTCAGCCGGGACTAGCGGGAGGGTTCTCCTACAATGAGCAGTTCTTC
CASSSQPGLAGGFSYNEQFF
>TRBV7-9|TRBD2|-|TRBJ2-5|16
TGTGCCAGCAGCCGAAGGCTGACTAGCGGCCAAGAGACCCAGTACTTC
CASSRRLTSGQETQYF
>TRBV5-1|TRBD1|-|TRBJ2-7|13
TGCGCCAGCAGCCCAGGGACAGGGGCCGAGCAGTACTTC
CASSPGTGAEQYF
>TRBV7-8|TRBD2|-|TRBJ2-1|15
TGTGCCAGCAGCTTAATGCGGGGGGGCTCAAATGAGCAGTTCTTC
CASSLMRGGSNEQFF
>TRBV7-2|-|-|TRBJ2-7|13
TGTGCCAGCAGCCTAGGACCCAACTACGAGCAGTACTTC
CASSLGPNYEQYF
>TRBV6-1|-|few|TRBJ2-7|12
TGTGCCAGCAGTGAGGCGTTCTACGAGCAGTACTTC
CASSEAFYEQYF
>TRBV6-1|-|medium-sized|TRBJ2-2|15
TGTGCCAGCAGGCCAGGACAGACGAACACCGGGGAGCTGTTTTTT
CASRPGQTNTGELFF
>TRBV18|-|-|TRBJ2-7|13
TGTGCCAGCTCACCGGAGAGCTCCTACGAGCAGTACTTC
CASSPESSYEQYF
>TRBV6-1|-|-|TRBJ2-1|13
TGTGCCAGCAACGACGGTTCCTACAATGAGCAGTTCTTC
CASNDGSYNEQFF
>TRBV7-9|TRBD2|once|TRBJ2-2|16
TGTGCCAGCAGCTACAGCGGGGGTGGCGGCACCGGGGAGCTGTTTTTT
CASSYSGGGGTGELFF
>TRBV6-5|TRBD1|-|TRBJ2-7|14
TGTGCCAGCAAGAAGGACAGGGGGTCCTACGAGCAGTACTTC
CASKKDRGSYEQYF
>TRBV7-9|-|-|TRBJ1-4|15
TGTGCCAGCAGCCTTACAGGAGGAACTAATGAAAAACTGTTTTTT
CASSLTGGTNEKLFF
>TRBV28|TRBD1|few|TRBJ1-1|14
TGTGCCAGCAGCCCAGGGGGCGCCAGGGCTGAAGCTTTCTTT
CASSPGGARAEAFF
>TRBV5-1|-|once|TRBJ2-7|13
TGCGCCAGCAGCCGGGACGGTCGTTACGAGCAGTACTTC
CASSRDGRYEQYF
>TRBV6-1|-|few|TRBJ1-1|14
TGTGCCAGCAGTGAACTGGGTTGGAACACTGAAGCTTTCTTT
CASSELGWNTEAFF
>TRBV6-1|-|few|TRBJ2-2|15
TGTGCCAGCAGTCGCCCGAGGGCCGGGCTCGGGGAGCTGTTTTTT
CASSRPRAGLGELFF
>TRBV23-1|TRBD1|-|TRBJ2-3|19
TGCGCCAGCAGTCAATCCCCCTCGACAGGGGAATACTACACAGATACGCAGTATTTT
CASSQSPSTGEYYTDTQYF
>TRBV7-9|-|-|TRBJ1-3|14
TGTGCCAGCAGCCTGGCAGAGTCTGGAAACACCATATATTTT
CASSLAESGNTIYF
>TRBV7-8|TRBD2|-|TRBJ2-1|16
TGTGCCAGCAGCACACGCCCCACTAGCGGCTACAATGAGCAGTTCTTC
CASSTRPTSGYNEQFF
>TRBV6-1|-|-|TRBJ2-4|14
TGTGCCAGCAGCTTCTCCAATTCAGGGCACATTCAGTACTTC
CASSFSNSGHIQYF